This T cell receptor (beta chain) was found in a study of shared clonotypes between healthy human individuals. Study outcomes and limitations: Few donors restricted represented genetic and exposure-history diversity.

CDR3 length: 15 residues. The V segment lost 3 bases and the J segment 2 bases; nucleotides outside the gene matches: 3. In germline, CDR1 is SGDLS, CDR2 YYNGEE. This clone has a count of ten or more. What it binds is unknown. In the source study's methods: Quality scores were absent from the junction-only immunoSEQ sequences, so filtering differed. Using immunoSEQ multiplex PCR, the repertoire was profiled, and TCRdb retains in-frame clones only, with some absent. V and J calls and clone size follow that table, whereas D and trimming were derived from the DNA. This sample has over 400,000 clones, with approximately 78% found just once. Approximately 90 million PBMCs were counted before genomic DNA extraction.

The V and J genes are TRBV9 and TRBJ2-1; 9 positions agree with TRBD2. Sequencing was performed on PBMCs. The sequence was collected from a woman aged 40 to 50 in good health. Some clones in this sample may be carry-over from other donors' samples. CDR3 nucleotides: TGTGCCAGCAGCGGACCTAGCGGGACCTACAATGAGCAGTTCTTC. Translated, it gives CASSGPSGTYNEQFF.